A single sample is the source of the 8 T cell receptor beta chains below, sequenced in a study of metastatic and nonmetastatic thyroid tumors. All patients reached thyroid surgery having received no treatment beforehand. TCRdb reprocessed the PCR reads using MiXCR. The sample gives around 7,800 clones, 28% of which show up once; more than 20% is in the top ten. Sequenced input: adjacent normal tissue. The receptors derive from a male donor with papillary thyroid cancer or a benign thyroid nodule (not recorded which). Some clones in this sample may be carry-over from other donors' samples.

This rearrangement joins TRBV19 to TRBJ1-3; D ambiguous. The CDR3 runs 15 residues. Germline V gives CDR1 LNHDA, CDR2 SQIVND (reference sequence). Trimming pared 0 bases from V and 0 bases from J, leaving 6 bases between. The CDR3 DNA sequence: TGTGCCAGTAGTATAGACTTCGACTCTGGAAACACCATATATTTT. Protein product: CASSIDFDSGNTIYF.

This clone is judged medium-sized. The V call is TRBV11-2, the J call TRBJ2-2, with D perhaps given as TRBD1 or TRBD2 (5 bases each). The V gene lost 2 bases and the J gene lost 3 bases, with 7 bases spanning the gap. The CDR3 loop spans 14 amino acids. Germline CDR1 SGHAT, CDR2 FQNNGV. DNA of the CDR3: TGTGCCAGCAGCTTAAGAGGGGACACCGGGGAGCTGTTTTTT. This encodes CASSLRGDTGELFF.

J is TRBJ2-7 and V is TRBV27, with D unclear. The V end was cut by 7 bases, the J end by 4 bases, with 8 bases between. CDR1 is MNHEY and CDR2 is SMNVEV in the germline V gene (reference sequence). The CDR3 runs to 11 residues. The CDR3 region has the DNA TGTGCCAGCACCTCTGGGTACGAGCAGTACTTC. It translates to CASTSGYEQYF.

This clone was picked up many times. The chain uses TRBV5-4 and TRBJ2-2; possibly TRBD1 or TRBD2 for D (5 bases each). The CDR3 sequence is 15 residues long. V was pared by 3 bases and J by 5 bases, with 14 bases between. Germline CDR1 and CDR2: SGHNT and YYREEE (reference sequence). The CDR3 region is CASSSPGRETGELFF. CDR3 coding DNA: TGTGCCAGCAGCTCACCGGGACGAGAAACCGGGGAGCTGTTTTTT.

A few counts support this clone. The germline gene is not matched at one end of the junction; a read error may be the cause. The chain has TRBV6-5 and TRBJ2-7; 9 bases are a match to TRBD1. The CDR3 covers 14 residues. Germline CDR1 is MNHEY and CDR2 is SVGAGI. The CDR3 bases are TGTGCCAGCAGTGTACTACAGGGGGCCTACGAGCATTACTTC. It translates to CASSVLQGAYEHYF.

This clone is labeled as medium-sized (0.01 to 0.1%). CDR3 sequence (DNA): TGTGCCAGCAGCGGGGGGGTTCCCGGGCATTCACCCCTCCACTTT. This sequence encodes CASSGGVPGHSPLHF. J is TRBJ1-6 and V is TRBV9; D may be TRBD1 (5 bases). V lost 3 bases and J lost 8, with 15 bases in between. This CDR3 region has 15 residues. Per germline, CDR1 SGDLS and CDR2 YYNGEE. Filled out from reference TRBV9 and TRBJ1-6, the complete variable domain reads DSGVTQTPKHLITATGQRVTLRCSPRSGDLSVYWYQQSLDQGLQFLIQYYNGEERAKGNILERFSAQQFPDLHSELNLSSLELGDSALYFCASSGGVPGHSPLHFGNGTRLTVT.

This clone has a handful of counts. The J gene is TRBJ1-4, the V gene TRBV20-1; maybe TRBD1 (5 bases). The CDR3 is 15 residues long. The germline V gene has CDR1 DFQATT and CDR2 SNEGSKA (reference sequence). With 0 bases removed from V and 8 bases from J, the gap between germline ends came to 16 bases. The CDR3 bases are TGCAGTGCTAGAGAGTCCCAGGACATCGGCGAAAAACTGTTTTTT. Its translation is CSARESQDIGEKLFF.

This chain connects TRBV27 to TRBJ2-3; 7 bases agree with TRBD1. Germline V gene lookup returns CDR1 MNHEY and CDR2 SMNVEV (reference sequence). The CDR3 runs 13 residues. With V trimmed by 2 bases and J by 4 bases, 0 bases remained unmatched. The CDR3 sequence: CASSLQGADTQYF. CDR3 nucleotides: TGTGCCAGCAGTTTACAGGGGGCAGATACGCAGTATTTT.